These T cell receptor beta chains were read from a single sample in a study of T cell repertoires in aging, cancer and after chemotherapy. TCRdb analysed the multiplex PCR reads with MiXCR anew, one entry per CDR3 protein. The table lists about a thousand distinct CDR3 sequences, 25% to 35% of them singletons. Sequenced input: blood. These TCRs come from a human donor with a solid tumor. The CDR3 runs from the conserved cysteine through the conserved F or W. The order of the fields is J gene, D gene, clone size, V gene, CDR3 DNA, CDR3 protein. D genes are given only for firm matches. Expanded clones are given a class, and other clones once, few, many or no size at all.

j_call: TRBJ2-4; d_call: .; clone_size: large; v_call: TRBV6-8; cdr3_nt: TGTGCCAGCAGTCACTTAGGGGGGGGAGAAAACATTCAGTACTTC; cdr3_aa: CASSHLGGGENIQYF
j_call: TRBJ1-1; d_call: TRBD1; clone_size: .; v_call: TRBV10-3; cdr3_nt: TGTGCCATCAGTGGGAGACAGGGGGGCACTGAAGCTTTCTTT; cdr3_aa: CAISGRQGGTEAFF
j_call: TRBJ2-1; d_call: TRBD2; clone_size: medium-sized; v_call: TRBV5-1; cdr3_nt: TGCGCCAGCAGCTTGACGGCAAGACTAGCGCCGAGGGGCAATGAGCAGTTCTTC; cdr3_aa: CASSLTARLAPRGNEQFF
j_call: TRBJ2-1; d_call: .; clone_size: .; v_call: TRBV30; cdr3_nt: TGTGCCTGGAGCCTCAGGGTTAGGGGAGTCTACAATGAGCAGTTCTTC; cdr3_aa: CAWSLRVRGVYNEQFF
j_call: TRBJ2-2; d_call: .; clone_size: .; v_call: TRBV27; cdr3_nt: TGTGCCAGCAGTTTCGGGGCTCCGAACACCGGGGAGCTGTTTTTT; cdr3_aa: CASSFGAPNTGELFF
j_call: TRBJ1-2; d_call: .; clone_size: .; v_call: TRBV28; cdr3_nt: TGTGCCAGCATCCCAGGGATAGGCTATGGCTACACCTTC; cdr3_aa: CASIPGIGYGYTF
j_call: TRBJ1-2; d_call: .; clone_size: medium-sized; v_call: TRBV5-6; cdr3_nt: TGTGCCAGCAGCCCCGACGGGGGCAACTATGGCTACACCTTC; cdr3_aa: CASSPDGGNYGYTF
j_call: TRBJ2-3; d_call: TRBD2; clone_size: medium-sized; v_call: TRBV5-1; cdr3_nt: TGCGCCAGCAGCTTGGCGGGAGGGGGCACAGATACGCAGTATTTT; cdr3_aa: CASSLAGGGTDTQYF
j_call: TRBJ1-5; d_call: .; clone_size: few; v_call: TRBV10-3; cdr3_nt: TGTGCCATCAGTGAGGGTAAAGGGGTCCTCTACAATCAGCCCCAGCATTTT; cdr3_aa: CAISEGKGVLYNQPQHF
j_call: TRBJ2-3; d_call: TRBD2; clone_size: large; v_call: TRBV7-9; cdr3_nt: TGTGCCAGCAGCTTGGGACTAGGGGATACGCAGTATTTT; cdr3_aa: CASSLGLGDTQYF
j_call: TRBJ2-5; d_call: .; clone_size: large; v_call: TRBV6-1; cdr3_nt: TGTGCCAGCAGCCGAACAGGGAACGGCCAAGAGACCCAGTACTTC; cdr3_aa: CASSRTGNGQETQYF
j_call: TRBJ2-1; d_call: TRBD1; clone_size: large; v_call: TRBV5-4; cdr3_nt: TGTGCCAGCAGTCCCTCACAGGGGGCCACCTACAATGAGCAGTTCTTC; cdr3_aa: CASSPSQGATYNEQFF
j_call: TRBJ2-1; d_call: .; clone_size: few; v_call: TRBV7-2; cdr3_nt: TGTGCCAGCAGCCGCCGGTCCAGCGGGTACTCCTACAATGAGCAGTTCTTC; cdr3_aa: CASSRRSSGYSYNEQFF
j_call: TRBJ2-5; d_call: .; clone_size: large; v_call: TRBV5-4; cdr3_nt: TGTGCCAGCAGCTTCACAGCTCAAGAGACCCAGTACTTC; cdr3_aa: CASSFTAQETQYF
j_call: TRBJ2-6; d_call: .; clone_size: large; v_call: TRBV27; cdr3_nt: TGTGCCAGCAGTCACTGGACCTCTGGGGCCAACGTCCTGACTTTC; cdr3_aa: CASSHWTSGANVLTF
j_call: TRBJ2-5; d_call: .; clone_size: .; v_call: TRBV28; cdr3_nt: TGTGCCAGCAGTTTAAGGACGGGGTACCAAGAGACCCAGTACTTC; cdr3_aa: CASSLRTGYQETQYF
j_call: TRBJ2-3; d_call: TRBD2; clone_size: large; v_call: TRBV6-1; cdr3_nt: TGTGCCAGCAGTGAAGGACTAGCGGGGGGTCCCTCTAGCACAGATACGCAGTATTTT; cdr3_aa: CASSEGLAGGPSSTDTQYF
j_call: TRBJ2-7; d_call: .; clone_size: medium-sized; v_call: TRBV18; cdr3_nt: TGTGCCAGCTCACCCCGGGACACCGCCTCCTACGAGCAGTACTTC; cdr3_aa: CASSPRDTASYEQYF
j_call: TRBJ1-2; d_call: .; clone_size: large; v_call: TRBV6-6; cdr3_nt: TGTGCCAGCAGTTTGGGACTCTATGGCTACACCTTC; cdr3_aa: CASSLGLYGYTF
j_call: TRBJ2-3; d_call: TRBD2; clone_size: large; v_call: TRBV12-3/TRBV12-4; cdr3_nt: TGTGCCAGCAGTTTACTCAGCGGGGGCCTGGCAGATACGCAGTATTTT; cdr3_aa: CASSLLSGGLADTQYF
j_call: TRBJ2-7; d_call: TRBD1; clone_size: medium-sized; v_call: TRBV12-3/TRBV12-4; cdr3_nt: TGTGCCAGCAGCCGGACAGGGGGAACCTACGAGCAGTACTTC; cdr3_aa: CASSRTGGTYEQYF
j_call: TRBJ2-1; d_call: TRBD2; clone_size: medium-sized; v_call: TRBV24-1; cdr3_nt: TGTGCCACCAGTTCTACATCGGGGGGACCTTACAATGAGCAGTTCTTC; cdr3_aa: CATSSTSGGPYNEQFF
j_call: TRBJ1-6; d_call: .; clone_size: few; v_call: TRBV7-9; cdr3_nt: TGTGCCAGCAGTAACAGGGTTTCACCCCTCCACTTT; cdr3_aa: CASSNRVSPLHF
j_call: TRBJ1-2; d_call: .; clone_size: .; v_call: TRBV11-2; cdr3_nt: TGTGCCAGCAGCTTAGGGCCGGGGCCGAACTATGGCTACACCTTC; cdr3_aa: CASSLGPGPNYGYTF
j_call: TRBJ1-2; d_call: .; clone_size: large; v_call: TRBV15; cdr3_nt: TGTGCCACCAGCAGAGATCTCCTTGGGGGAAGAGATGGCTACACCTTC; cdr3_aa: CATSRDLLGGRDGYTF
j_call: TRBJ1-1; d_call: TRBD1; clone_size: .; v_call: TRBV15; cdr3_nt: TGTGCCACCAGCCTTCGGGGTATAGGGGGCTCCGGGGGAGCTTTCTTT; cdr3_aa: CATSLRGIGGSGGAFF
j_call: TRBJ1-1; d_call: .; clone_size: large; v_call: TRBV30; cdr3_nt: TGTGCCTGGAGTGCAGGTGACGGGGGCGAAGCTTTCTTT; cdr3_aa: CAWSAGDGGEAFF
j_call: TRBJ1-1; d_call: TRBD1; clone_size: .; v_call: TRBV11-2; cdr3_nt: TGTGCCTCCTCGGGACAGCTGAACACTGAAGCTTTCTTT; cdr3_aa: CASSGQLNTEAFF
j_call: TRBJ2-4; d_call: .; clone_size: few; v_call: TRBV5-1; cdr3_nt: TGCGCCAGCAGCTTGACCCCAGACATTCAGTACTTC; cdr3_aa: CASSLTPDIQYF
j_call: TRBJ1-4; d_call: .; clone_size: .; v_call: TRBV28; cdr3_nt: TGTGCCAGCAGTTTTGGGGGCAATAGGGAAAAACTGTTTTTT; cdr3_aa: CASSFGGNREKLFF
j_call: TRBJ1-5; d_call: .; clone_size: medium-sized; v_call: TRBV5-4; cdr3_nt: TGTGCCAGCAGCCTTCGTTCCGCATCAGGGGATTCCAATCAGCCCCAGCATTTT; cdr3_aa: CASSLRSASGDSNQPQHF
j_call: TRBJ2-2; d_call: TRBD1; clone_size: .; v_call: TRBV7-9; cdr3_nt: TGTGCCAGCAGCTTAACCGGGACAGGGGCCACCGGGGAGCTGTTTTTT; cdr3_aa: CASSLTGTGATGELFF
j_call: TRBJ2-1; d_call: .; clone_size: large; v_call: TRBV6-6; cdr3_nt: TGTGCCAGCAGGAGGGTCGATGAGCAGTTCTTC; cdr3_aa: CASRRVDEQFF
j_call: TRBJ1-3; d_call: .; clone_size: .; v_call: TRBV5-1; cdr3_nt: TGCGCCAGCAGCTTCCAGGGTTCGCCTGGAAACACCATATATTTT; cdr3_aa: CASSFQGSPGNTIYF
j_call: TRBJ2-5; d_call: TRBD2; clone_size: medium-sized; v_call: TRBV12-3/TRBV12-4; cdr3_nt: TGTGCCAGCAGTTACCTCGGGGGGGCCGGGGAGACCCAGTACTTC; cdr3_aa: CASSYLGGAGETQYF
j_call: TRBJ2-3; d_call: .; clone_size: .; v_call: TRBV5-1; cdr3_nt: TGCGCCAGCGGAATGCGGGGTAGCACAGATACGCAGTATTTT; cdr3_aa: CASGMRGSTDTQYF
j_call: TRBJ2-5; d_call: TRBD1; clone_size: large; v_call: TRBV6-5; cdr3_nt: TGTGCCAGCAGTAGGACAGGGGGAACGCAAGAGACCCAGTACTTC; cdr3_aa: CASSRTGGTQETQYF
j_call: TRBJ2-3; d_call: TRBD2; clone_size: large; v_call: TRBV6-2/TRBV6-3; cdr3_nt: TGTGCCAGCACAAACCCTGGGACTAGCGTGACAGATACGCAGTATTTT; cdr3_aa: CASTNPGTSVTDTQYF
j_call: TRBJ2-1; d_call: .; clone_size: few; v_call: TRBV5-1; cdr3_nt: TGCGCCAGCAGCTTGGCTTCTTCGGGATCCTACAATGAGCAGTTCTTC; cdr3_aa: CASSLASSGSYNEQFF
j_call: TRBJ2-1; d_call: TRBD1; clone_size: .; v_call: TRBV5-1; cdr3_nt: TGCGCCAGCAGCTTGGCGACAGGGGGCGGCAATGAGCAGTTCTTC; cdr3_aa: CASSLATGGGNEQFF
j_call: TRBJ2-5; d_call: .; clone_size: large; v_call: TRBV6-1; cdr3_nt: TGTGCCAGCAGTCCCCCGGGGCTGGCTGGGCAAACCCAGTACTTC; cdr3_aa: CASSPPGLAGQTQYF